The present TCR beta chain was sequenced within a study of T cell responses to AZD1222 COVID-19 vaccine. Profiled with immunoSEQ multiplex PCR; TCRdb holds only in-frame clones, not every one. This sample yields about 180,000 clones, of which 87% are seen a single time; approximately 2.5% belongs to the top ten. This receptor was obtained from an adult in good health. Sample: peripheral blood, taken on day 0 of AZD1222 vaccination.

The CDR3 region has the DNA TGCGCCAGCAGAGAGACAGGGAGCCCCGCCTACGAGCAGTACTTC. Amino acid sequence: CASRETGSPAYEQYF. V and J are TRBV10-2 and TRBJ2-7; 7 bases are a match to TRBD1. V was pared by 6 bases and J by 2 bases, with 10 bases of the junction left unmatched. Germline CDR1 and CDR2: WSHSY and SAAADI. The CDR3 contains 15 residues.